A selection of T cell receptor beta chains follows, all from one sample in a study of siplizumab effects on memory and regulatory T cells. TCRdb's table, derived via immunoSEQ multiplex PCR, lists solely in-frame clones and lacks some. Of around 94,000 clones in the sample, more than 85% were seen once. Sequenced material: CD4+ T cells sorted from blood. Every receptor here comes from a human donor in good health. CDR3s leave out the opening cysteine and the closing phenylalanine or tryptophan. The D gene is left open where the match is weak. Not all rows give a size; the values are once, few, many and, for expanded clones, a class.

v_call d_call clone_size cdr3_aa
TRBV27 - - ASSFGSAYTGELF
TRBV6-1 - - ASSENREVSGQETQY
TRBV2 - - ASSEQGFKGDTQY
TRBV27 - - ASSLSIIGLIGNNEQF
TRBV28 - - ASSFLAGANVLT
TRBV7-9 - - ASSLATAYTEAF
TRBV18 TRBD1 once ASSHPGQSYEQY
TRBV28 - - ASRSTGGRAEAF
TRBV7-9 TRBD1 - ASSLARWGQGMSNEQF
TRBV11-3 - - ASSLRGTTDTQY
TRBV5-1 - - ASRSGRGSGANVLT
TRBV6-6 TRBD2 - ASGLEAFGELF
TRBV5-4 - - ASSLEGTNTGELF
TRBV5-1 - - ASSLEGMNTEAF
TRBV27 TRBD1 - ASSLSSGEDRVGLYGYT
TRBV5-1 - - ASSGPGTDTQY
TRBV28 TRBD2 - ASRELAGDYEQY
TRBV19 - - ASREQGRTEAF
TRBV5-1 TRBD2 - ASSWGGLAGVSETQY
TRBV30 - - AWAKGANYGYT
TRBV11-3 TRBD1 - ASSSRDRDNDEQF
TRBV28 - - ASSRGGNEKLF
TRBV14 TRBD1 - ASQRQGPSQPQH
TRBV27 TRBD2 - ASSFLGGRGTDTQY
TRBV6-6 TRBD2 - ASTPRLGSGSYEQY
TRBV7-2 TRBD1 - ASSPTGVNIQY
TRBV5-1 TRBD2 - ASSLAGTSGSTDEQY
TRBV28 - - ASSLLRPSIYEQY
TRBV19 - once ASSITQVQNTEAF
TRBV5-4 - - ASTDRKRRADEQF
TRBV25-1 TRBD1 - ASSRVTGADTQY
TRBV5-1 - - ASTMAGTLEQY
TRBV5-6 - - ASSLSGPDTQY
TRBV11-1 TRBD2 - ASSLDSGRAVILEQF
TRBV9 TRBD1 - ASSVGPGTGKNIQY
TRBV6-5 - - ASSGSSGSYEQY
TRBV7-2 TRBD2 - ASTLTSGSIGNTQY
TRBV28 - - ASITKTGGGYT
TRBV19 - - ASRGPFPGTKDGYT
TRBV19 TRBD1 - ASRSTGTDIYGYT
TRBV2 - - ASRSGLGTTGELF
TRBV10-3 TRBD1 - AISRQGHRNEQF
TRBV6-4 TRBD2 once ASSDGAGGPGDTQY
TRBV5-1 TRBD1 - ASSLDPGGAALGEQY
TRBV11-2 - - ASSMTSGMGELF